These T cell receptor beta chains were read from a single sample in a study of PD-L1 blockade in urothelial cancer. Sequencing used immunoSEQ multiplex PCR; TCRdb keeps in-frame clones, though not all of them. The sample lists about 43,000 clones, 85% to 90% occurring once. The sequences come from PBMCs, collected around atezolizumab (anti-PD-L1) treatment. The receptors were sampled from a woman between 55 and 75 years old with urothelial cancer. CDR3s include the opening cysteine and the closing phenylalanine or tryptophan. D genes are given only for firm matches. Clone size is not always given. Where it is, it says once, few, many or a class for expanded clones.

clone size,D gene,V gene,J gene,CDR3 protein,CDR3 DNA
-,-,TRBV10-3,TRBJ1-2,CAISESGQGPNYGYTF,TGTGCCATCAGTGAGTCAGGGCAGGGGCCTAACTATGGCTACACCTTC
-,-,TRBV29-1,TRBJ2-1,CSVGSSGSYNEQFF,TGCAGCGTTGGGAGCAGTGGCTCCTACAATGAGCAGTTCTTC
-,TRBD1,TRBV5-4,TRBJ2-2,CASSVPGQGSGELFF,TGTGCCAGCAGCGTCCCGGGACAGGGCTCCGGGGAGCTGTTTTTT
-,TRBD2,TRBV7-8,TRBJ2-2,CASSLAFQRGGLTGELFF,TGTGCCAGCAGCTTAGCGTTCCAGCGGGGGGGCCTGACCGGGGAGCTGTTTTTT
-,-,TRBV6-1,TRBJ1-3,CASTAGPRSGNTIYF,TGTGCCAGCACGGCGGGACCGAGATCTGGAAACACCATATATTTT
-,TRBD2,TRBV19,TRBJ2-7,CASSILAGGVGAEQYF,TGTGCCAGTAGTATACTAGCGGGAGGCGTTGGTGCCGAGCAGTACTTC
once,-,TRBV28,TRBJ1-1,CASSSTSLEAFF,TGTGCCAGCAGTTCGACAAGTCTTGAAGCTTTCTTT
-,TRBD1,TRBV9,TRBJ1-3,CASSVEAGGASGNTIYF,TGTGCCAGCAGCGTAGAGGCAGGGGGCGCGTCTGGAAACACCATATATTTT
-,-,TRBV5-6,TRBJ2-2,CASSFDWLTGELFF,TGTGCCAGCAGCTTCGATTGGCTCACCGGGGAGCTGTTTTTT
-,-,TRBV19,TRBJ2-7,CASSTRPGHTYEQYF,TGTGCCAGTAGTACCCGACCGGGACATACCTACGAGCAGTACTTC
-,TRBD1,TRBV18,TRBJ2-6,CASSFDRVAANVLTF,TGTGCCAGCTCCTTCGACAGGGTTGCGGCCAACGTCCTGACTTTC
-,-,TRBV5-4,TRBJ1-1,CASSWRAGRTEAFF,TGTGCCAGCAGCTGGCGCGCAGGGCGCACTGAAGCTTTCTTT
-,-,TRBV21-1,TRBJ1-2,CASSAPTDRVHGYTF,TGTGCCAGCAGCGCACCTACGGACAGGGTTCATGGCTACACCTTC
-,-,TRBV27,TRBJ2-1,CASSLVRDEQFF,TGTGCCAGCAGTTTAGTGCGGGATGAGCAGTTCTTC
-,TRBD2,TRBV7-2,TRBJ2-1,CASSRSGTSGIGSYNEQFF,TGTGCCAGCAGCCGATCCGGGACTAGCGGGATCGGTTCCTACAATGAGCAGTTCTTC
-,TRBD1,TRBV5-8,TRBJ1-5,CASSSTLAGGWGNQPQHF,TGTGCCAGCAGCTCGACTTTGGCAGGGGGATGGGGCAATCAGCCCCAGCATTTT
-,TRBD2,TRBV18,TRBJ2-7,CASSAPLAGVTYEQYF,TGTGCCAGCTCAGCTCCCCTAGCGGGGGTGACTTACGAGCAGTACTTC
once,-,TRBV29-1,TRBJ2-3,CSVEGHRTQGTQYF,TGCAGCGTTGAAGGCCACCGCACACAGGGTACGCAGTATTTT
-,-,TRBV29-1,TRBJ2-7,CSVEDPRGPEQYF,TGCAGCGTTGAAGATCCGCGGGGTCCCGAGCAGTACTTC
-,TRBD2,TRBV7-8,TRBJ2-3,CASSLSTSGLTDTQYF,TGTGCCAGCAGCTTATCGACTAGCGGCCTCACAGATACGCAGTATTTT
few,-,TRBV4-2,TRBJ2-1,CASSQARQTPYNEQFF,TGTGCCAGCAGCCAGGCCAGACAAACGCCCTACAATGAGCAGTTCTTC
-,TRBD1,TRBV6-4,TRBJ1-2,CASRPAGTGGVNYGYTF,TGTGCCAGCAGACCTGCTGGCACAGGGGGCGTGAACTATGGCTACACCTTC
few,TRBD1,TRBV6-5,TRBJ2-7,CASMDRYYEQYF,TGTGCCAGCATGGACAGGTACTACGAGCAGTACTTC
once,-,TRBV6-1,TRBJ1-1,CASSESSRVTEAFF,TGTGCCAGCAGTGAATCGAGCAGGGTCACTGAAGCTTTCTTT
-,-,TRBV13,TRBJ1-2,CASSIRGGGDGYTF,TGTGCCAGCAGCATACGTGGTGGGGGGGATGGCTACACCTTC
-,TRBD1,TRBV5-6,TRBJ2-7,CASSQVTTGGSYEQYF,TGTGCCAGCAGCCAAGTGACGACAGGGGGATCCTACGAGCAGTACTTC